This record concerns one T cell receptor (beta chain) sequence. The data originate from a study of OX40 agonist ivuxolimab in advanced cancers. Repertoires were generated with immunoSEQ multiplex PCR, while TCRdb's copy carries only in-frame clones and drops some. The sample records around 40,000 clones, approximately 80% being singletons. Blood sampling was done at baseline, cycle 4 day 1, and cycle 7 day 1. The CDR3 is 14 amino acids. CDR1 SGHRS and CDR2 YFSETQ come from the germline V gene. Trimming removed 0 bases from V and 4 bases from J, with 7 bases in between. The sample consisted of CD4+ or CD8+ T cells sorted from blood, taken in a trial of the OX40 agonist ivuxolimab. The clonotype was recovered from an adult with an advanced solid tumor such as melanoma, head and neck, liver or kidney cancer. The chain couples TRBV5-1 to TRBJ1-4, with unresolved D. The CDR3 nucleotides are TGCGCCAGCAGCTTGGCTACAAGTAATGAAAAACTGTTTTTT. It encodes CASSLATSNEKLFF.